These 14 T cell receptor beta chains share one sample of origin, sequenced in a study of cytomegalovirus exposure and HLA in healthy donors. Use of 60 Vbeta and 13 Jbeta primers characterized the PCR. Repertoires were generated with immunoSEQ multiplex PCR, while TCRdb's copy carries only in-frame clones and drops some. This table holds around 69,000 clones, approximately 70% found once. The sequenced sample was PBMCs. Receptors were obtained from a woman between 50 and 59 years old in good health and CMV-seropositive.

In its sample, this clone was seen a few times. The DNA for the CDR3 is TGTGCCAGCAGCTTAGCTGTGGGCCGCGAGCAGTACTTC. It yields the protein CASSLAVGREQYF. V gene TRBV7-2 combines with J gene TRBJ2-7; D uncertain. The ends were cut back, 0 bases at V and 6 bases at J, with 9 bases in the middle. CDR3 size: 13 residues. Germline CDR1 is SGHTA and CDR2 is FQGNSA.

The chain couples TRBV4-3 to TRBJ1-2; tentatively, D is TRBD1 (6 bases). This CDR3 contains 12 residues. Germline CDR1 reads LGHNA; CDR2 reads YSLEER. The ends were cut back, 3 bases at V and 8 bases at J, with 10 bases in the middle. The CDR3 protein is CASSQGTGGYTF. The CDR3, as DNA: TGCGCCAGCAGCCAGGGAACAGGGGGCTACACCTTC.

The chain joins TRBV27 to TRBJ1-2, with TRBD1 as a possible D gene (6 bases). The CDR3 has 12 residues. V dropped 4 bases and J dropped 6 bases, with 9 bases sitting between them. CDR1 and CDR2 (germline): MNHEY, SMNVEV (reference sequence). CDR3 coding DNA: TGTGCCAGCAGTTCTCAGGGGAATGGCTACACCTTC. Translation gives CASSSQGNGYTF.

This rearrangement joins TRBV6-5 to TRBJ1-2; TRBD1 is a possible D gene (6 bases). V gave up 5 bases and J gave up 4 bases, with 14 bases separating them. This CDR3 is built from 14 residues. Germline V gives CDR1 MNHEY, CDR2 SVGAGI. The CDR3 loop reads CASSLGGTLYGYTF. CDR3 bases: TGTGCCAGCAGTCTAGGGGGAACCCTCTATGGCTACACCTTC.

The chain uses TRBV27 and TRBJ2-6; 8 positions agree with TRBD1. The germline gives CDR1 MNHEY, CDR2 SMNVEV (reference sequence). Trimming removed 10 bases from V and 2 bases from J; junction bases left unmatched: 4. The CDR3 is made up of 14 amino acids. CDR3 amino acids: CANNRGTGANVLTF. CDR3 sequence (DNA): TGTGCCAACAACAGGGGGACTGGGGCCAACGTCCTGACTTTC.

The chain is built from TRBV6-1 and TRBJ1-1; D unclear. Germline CDR1 reads MNHNS; CDR2 reads SASEGT. The CDR3 is 11 amino acids. V was pared by 6 bases and J by 5 bases, with 7 bases between. CDR3 protein: CASRNRTEAFF. The DNA of the CDR3 is TGTGCCAGCAGGAACAGAACTGAAGCTTTCTTT.

The gene calls are TRBV27 and TRBJ1-6; perhaps TRBD1 as D (5 bases). The CDR3 runs to 14 residues. Trimming took 3 bases from V and 5 from J, leaving 8 bases between them. Per the germline V gene, CDR1 is MNHEY and CDR2 is SMNVEV (reference sequence). In DNA, the CDR3 is TGTGCCAGCAGTTTCCCACAGGATAATTCACCCCTCCACTTT. Protein product: CASSFPQDNSPLHF.

This chain joins TRBV29-1 and TRBJ1-1, with D possibly being TRBD1 (6 bases). The germline gives CDR1 SQVTM, CDR2 ANQGSEA. This CDR3 is built from 14 residues. Trimming removed 5 bases at V and 0 bases at J, with 13 bases between. Written as DNA, the CDR3 is TGCAGCGTTCCGACAGGCACCATGAACACTGAAGCTTTCTTT. It codes for CSVPTGTMNTEAFF.

This sequence joins TRBV28 and TRBJ2-1, with D unresolved. The ends were cut back, 11 bases at V and 7 bases at J, with 18 bases in the middle. The germline V gene has CDR1 MDHEN and CDR2 SYDVKM. The CDR3 covers 13 residues. The CDR3: CAAFAPSGNEQFF. DNA of the CDR3: TGTGCCGCCTTCGCTCCGTCGGGTAATGAGCAGTTCTTC.

The V gene is TRBV7-2, the J gene TRBJ1-3, with D perhaps matching TRBD1 (5 bases). Germline V gene lookup returns CDR1 SGHTA and CDR2 FQGNSA. V lost 3 bases and J 0 bases, leaving 15 bases between the germline ends. The CDR3 consists of 17 residues. CDR3: CASSLSRGLISGNTIYF. CDR3 nucleotide sequence: TGTGCCAGCAGCTTGTCTAGGGGTCTTATCTCTGGAAACACCATATATTTT. The entire variable domain, with the rest obtained from reference TRBV7-2 and TRBJ1-3, is as follows: GAGVSQSPSNKVTEKGKDVELRCDPISGHTALYWYRQSLGQGLEFLIYFQGNSAPDKSGLPSDRFSAERTGGSVSTLTIQRTQQEDSAVYLCASSLSRGLISGNTIYFGEGSWLTVV.

V and J are TRBV27 and TRBJ1-2; D is unclear. The CDR3 is 16 amino acids. The V end was cut by 9 bases, the J end by 3 bases, with 23 bases between. Germline loops: CDR1 MNHEY, CDR2 SMNVEV (reference sequence). Here the CDR3 DNA reads TGTGCCAGTACTCTTCCGTGGGCCCGTAGAGACTATGGCTACACCTTC. Amino acid sequence: CASTLPWARRDYGYTF.

This clone has more than one count but fewer than ten. V and J are TRBV27 and TRBJ2-7; no reliable D call. The CDR3 sequence is 12 residues long. The germline gives CDR1 MNHEY, CDR2 SMNVEV (reference sequence). Trimming took off 4 bases at V and 7 bases at J, with 11 bases between the two ends. The CDR3 DNA follows: TGTGCCAGCAGTTCCCCTTTTTTTGAGCAGTACTTC. It is translated as CASSSPFFEQYF.

The rearrangement joins TRBV7-9 to TRBJ2-7, with D perhaps matching TRBD1 (7 bases). V lost 6 bases and J 2 bases, leaving 14 bases between the germline ends. CDR3 length equals 14 residues. CDR1 is SEHNR, CDR2 FQNEAQ, per germline (reference sequence). This CDR3 is CASRQGGFAYEQYF. The CDR3, as DNA: TGTGCCAGCAGGCAGGGGGGCTTCGCCTACGAGCAGTACTTC.

CDR3 bases: TGTGCCAGCAGCTTAGCTATCGGACAGACCTATCAGCCCCAGCATTTT. Translation: CASSLAIGQTYQPQHF. This chain links TRBV7-8 with TRBJ1-5, with D possibly being TRBD1 (6 bases). V was shortened by 0 bases and J by 5 bases, with 14 bases between the two germline ends. This CDR3 has 16 residues. Germline CDR1 reads SGHVS; CDR2 reads FQNEAQ.